This T cell receptor beta chain appears in the sequencing data of a study of beta chain features in type 1 diabetes. The entirety of the isolated RNA underwent reverse transcription, so expressed TCRB transcripts were sequenced. Profiling relied on immunoSEQ multiplex PCR, and the TCRdb table lists in-frame clones only, not all of them. The profile shows some 150,000 clones, 9% to 10% of them singletons. The germline V gene has CDR1 SGHAT and CDR2 FQNNGV. V lost 1 base and J lost 1, with 11 bases in between. The CDR3 runs to 15 residues. The chain employs TRBV11-2 and TRBJ2-7; TRBD2 is a possible D gene (7 bases). The source material was central memory CD4+ T cells from blood. The TCR originated in a woman between 35 and 50 years old in good health. In DNA form, the CDR3 reads TGTGCCAGCAGCTTAGGAGGGAGGGGGTCCTACGAGCAGTACTTC. Translating it yields CASSLGGRGSYEQYF.